This T cell receptor beta chain stems from a study of blood T cell repertoires in COVID-19. Study-wide background: Sample material is recorded as cDNA or gDNA derived from T cells, B-cell-depleted T cells, or PBMCs.

As originally analysed: Quantification of nucleated cells was approximated via reference gene primer amplification. Assay: immunoSEQ multiplex PCR; the TCRdb copy retains only in-frame clones and omits some. V, J and clone size reflect that table, while D and trimming were determined from the DNA. This sample has some 41,000 clones, with 88% found just once. This clone was detected only once. V gave up 7 bases and J gave up 7 bases; unmatched junction bases: 1. Germline CDR1 is MNHNY and CDR2 is SVGAGI (reference sequence). This CDR3 contains 11 residues. The sample taken for sequencing was peripheral blood. This TCR came from a man aged 55 to 69 with active COVID-19. This chain joins TRBV6-6 and TRBJ2-1, with TRBD2 identical over 7 bases. The CDR3 sequence: CASNGGNEQFF. As DNA, the CDR3 is TGTGCCAGCAACGGGGGGAATGAGCAGTTCTTC.